The T cell receptor (beta chain) under discussion was sequenced for a study of cytomegalovirus exposure and HLA in healthy donors. Study observations and caveats: The classifier, whose performance was assessed in both the original and validation cohorts, reportedly diagnosed cytomegalovirus status with high specificity and sensitivity. A few V segments could not be told apart, such as TRBV6-2 and TRBV6-3, and were left out. Reportedly, TCR beta sequences accurately predicted HLA-A and HLA-B alleles in most subjects.

Comment on this clone: Its specificity is unknown.

Researchers ran the PCR with 60 Vbeta and 13 Jbeta primers. Using immunoSEQ multiplex PCR, the repertoire was profiled, and TCRdb retains in-frame clones only, with some absent. The sample lists more than 150,000 clones, roughly 82% occurring once. The CDR3 contains 19 residues. Germline CDR1 reads SGHTA; CDR2 reads FQGNSA. V shed 0 bases, J shed 7 bases, and the junction held 16 bases outside the gene matches. The clonotype comes from a man in his forties in good health and CMV-seronegative. The chain combines TRBV7-2 with TRBJ2-7; 12 bases fit TRBD2. The specimen sequenced was PBMCs. The CDR3 nucleotides read TGTGCCAGCAGCTTAGCCCCCGGACTAGCGGGAATACCCTGGGGGGAGCAGTACTTC. Translated, it gives CASSLAPGLAGIPWGEQYF.